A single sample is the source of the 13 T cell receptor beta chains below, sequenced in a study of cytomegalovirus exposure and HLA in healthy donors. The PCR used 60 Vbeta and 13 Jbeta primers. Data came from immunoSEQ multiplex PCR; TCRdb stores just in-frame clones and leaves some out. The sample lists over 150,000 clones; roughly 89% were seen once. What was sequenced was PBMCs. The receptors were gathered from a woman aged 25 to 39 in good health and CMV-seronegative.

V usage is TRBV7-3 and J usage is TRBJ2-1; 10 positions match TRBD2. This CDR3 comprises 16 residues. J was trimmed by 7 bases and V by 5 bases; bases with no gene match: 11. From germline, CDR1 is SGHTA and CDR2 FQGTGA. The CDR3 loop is CASSRQPLAGFNEQFF. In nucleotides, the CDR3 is TGTGCCAGCAGCCGCCAACCACTAGCGGGATTTAATGAGCAGTTCTTC.

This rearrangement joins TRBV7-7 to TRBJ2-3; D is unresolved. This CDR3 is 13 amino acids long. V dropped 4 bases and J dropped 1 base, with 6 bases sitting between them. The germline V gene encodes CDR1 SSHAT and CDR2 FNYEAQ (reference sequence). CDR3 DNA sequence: TGTGCCAGCAGCTCCGTTGGCACAGATACGCAGTATTTT. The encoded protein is CASSSVGTDTQYF. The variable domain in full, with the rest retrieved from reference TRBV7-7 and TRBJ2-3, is GAGVSQSPRYKVTKRGQDVTLRCDPISSHATLYWYQQALGQGPEFLTYFNYEAQPDKSGLPSDRFSAERPEGSISTLTIQRTEQRDSAMYRCASSSVGTDTQYFGPGTRLTVL.

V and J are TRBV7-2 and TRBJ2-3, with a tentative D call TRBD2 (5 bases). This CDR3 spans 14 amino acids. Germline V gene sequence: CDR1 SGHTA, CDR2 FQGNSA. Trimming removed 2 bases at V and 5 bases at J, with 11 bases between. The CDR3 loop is CASSLSLAVDTQYF. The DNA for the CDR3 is TGTGCCAGCAGCTTATCCCTAGCTGTAGATACGCAGTATTTT.

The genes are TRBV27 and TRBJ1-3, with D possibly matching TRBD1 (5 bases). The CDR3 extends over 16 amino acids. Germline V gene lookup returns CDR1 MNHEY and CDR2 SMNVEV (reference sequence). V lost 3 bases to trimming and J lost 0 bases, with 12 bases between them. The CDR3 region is CASSFKPTVSGNTIYF. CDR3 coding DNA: TGTGCCAGCAGTTTCAAACCGACAGTCTCTGGAAACACCATATATTTT.

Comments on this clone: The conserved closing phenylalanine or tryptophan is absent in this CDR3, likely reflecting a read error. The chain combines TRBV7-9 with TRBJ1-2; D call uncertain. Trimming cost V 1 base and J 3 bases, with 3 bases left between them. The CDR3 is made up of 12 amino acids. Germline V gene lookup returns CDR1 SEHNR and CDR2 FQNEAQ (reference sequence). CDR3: CASSLDHYGYTV. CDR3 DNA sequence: TGTGCCAGCAGCTTAGACCACTATGGCTACACCGTC.

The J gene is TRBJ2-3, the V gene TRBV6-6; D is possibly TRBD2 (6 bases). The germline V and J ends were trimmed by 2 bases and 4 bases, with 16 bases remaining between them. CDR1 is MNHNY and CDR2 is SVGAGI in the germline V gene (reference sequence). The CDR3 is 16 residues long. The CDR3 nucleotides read TGTGCCAGCAGTTACCTCAGGGAGGAGTTTTCAGATACGCAGTATTTT. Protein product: CASSYLREEFSDTQYF.

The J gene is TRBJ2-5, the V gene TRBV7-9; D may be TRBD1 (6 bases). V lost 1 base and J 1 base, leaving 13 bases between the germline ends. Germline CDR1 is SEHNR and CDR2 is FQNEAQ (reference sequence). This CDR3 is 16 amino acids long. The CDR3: CASSLGTVWAQETQYF. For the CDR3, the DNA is TGTGCCAGCAGCTTAGGGACAGTGTGGGCCCAAGAGACCCAGTACTTC.

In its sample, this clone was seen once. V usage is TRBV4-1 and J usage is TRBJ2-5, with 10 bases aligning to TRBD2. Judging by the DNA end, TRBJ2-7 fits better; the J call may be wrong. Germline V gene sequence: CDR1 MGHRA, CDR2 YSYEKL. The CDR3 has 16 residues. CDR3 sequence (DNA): TGCGCCAGCAGCCCCTCCGGACTAGCGGCTTCCTACGAGCAGTACTTC. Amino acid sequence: CASSPSGLAASYEQYF.

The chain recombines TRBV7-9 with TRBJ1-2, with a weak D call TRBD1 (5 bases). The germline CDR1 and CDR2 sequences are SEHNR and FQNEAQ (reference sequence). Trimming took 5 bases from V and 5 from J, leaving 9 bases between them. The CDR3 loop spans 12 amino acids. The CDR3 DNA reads TGTGCCAGCAGCCGGGACTCTTATGGCTACACCTTC. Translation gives CASSRDSYGYTF. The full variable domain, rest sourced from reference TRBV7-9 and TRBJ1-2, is DTGVSQNPRHKITKRGQNVTFRCDPISEHNRLYWYRQTLGQGPEFLTYFQNEAQLEKSRLLSDRFSAERPKGSFSTLEIQRTEQGDSAMYLCASSRDSYGYTFGSGTRLTVV.

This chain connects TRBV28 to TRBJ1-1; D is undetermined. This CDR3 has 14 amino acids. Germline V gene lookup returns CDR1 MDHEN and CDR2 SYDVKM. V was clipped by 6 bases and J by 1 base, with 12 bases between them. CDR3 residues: CASRTVLGNTEAFF. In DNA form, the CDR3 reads TGTGCCAGCAGAACCGTACTAGGGAACACTGAAGCTTTCTTT.

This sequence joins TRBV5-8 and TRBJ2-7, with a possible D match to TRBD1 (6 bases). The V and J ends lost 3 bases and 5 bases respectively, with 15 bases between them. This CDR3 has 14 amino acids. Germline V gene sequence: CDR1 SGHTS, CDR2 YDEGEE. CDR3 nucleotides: TGTGCCAGCAGCTCGAACAGGGAGTTCAACGAGCAGTACTTC. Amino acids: CASSSNREFNEQYF. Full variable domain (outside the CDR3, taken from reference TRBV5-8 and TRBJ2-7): EAGVTQSPTHLIKTRGQQATLRCSPISGHTSVYWYQQALGLGLQFLLWYDEGEERNRGNFPPRFSGRQFPNYSSELNVNALELEDSALYLCASSSNREFNEQYFGPGTRLTVT.

The DNA for the CDR3 is TGTGCCAGCAGTAGACAGGGAAACTATGGCTACACCTTC. Translation: CASSRQGNYGYTF. This rearrangement joins TRBV2 to TRBJ1-2; 7 bases fit TRBD1. This CDR3 spans 13 amino acids. Germline V gene sequence: CDR1 SNHLY, CDR2 FYNNEI. J gave up 2 bases and V 5 bases, and 2 bases lay outside the gene matches. The whole variable domain, remainder taken from reference TRBV2 and TRBJ1-2, is EPEVTQTPSHQVTQMGQEVILRCVPISNHLYFYWYRQILGQKVEFLVSFYNNEISEKSEIFDDQFSVERPDGSNFTLKIRSTKLEDSAMYFCASSRQGNYGYTFGSGTRLTVV.

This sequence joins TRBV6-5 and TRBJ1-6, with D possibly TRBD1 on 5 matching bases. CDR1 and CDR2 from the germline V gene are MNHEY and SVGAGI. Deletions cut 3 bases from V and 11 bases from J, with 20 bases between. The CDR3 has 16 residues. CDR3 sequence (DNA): TGTGCCAGCAGTTATGCGGGGGGAATTCAGAAGACACCCCTCCACTTT. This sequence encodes CASSYAGGIQKTPLHF.